The rows below give T cell receptor beta chains drawn from one sample of a study of cytomegalovirus exposure and HLA in healthy donors. This table comes from immunoSEQ multiplex PCR, and its TCRdb copy is limited to in-frame clones, with some not included. The table has some 87,000 clones, roughly 60% seen once. Source material: PBMCs. These receptors all stem from a woman in her twenties or thirties in good health and CMV-seropositive. The CDR3 runs from the conserved cysteine through the conserved F or W. The D gene is left open where the match is weak. Size values are once, few and many counts, or a class for expanded clones, and some rows have none.

abundance: .
d_gene: .
v_gene: TRBV9
j_gene: TRBJ2-1
CDR3nt: TGTGCCAGCAGCTCGGACGGGGGATACAATGAGCAGTTCTTC
CDR3aa: CASSSDGGYNEQFF

abundance: .
d_gene: .
v_gene: TRBV2
j_gene: TRBJ2-7
CDR3nt: TGTGCCACCAGCCCGGGAGCCTCCTACGAGCAGTACTTC
CDR3aa: CATSPGASYEQYF

abundance: .
d_gene: TRBD2
v_gene: TRBV2
j_gene: TRBJ2-3
CDR3nt: TGTGCCAGCAAACTAGCGGGGGGCACAGATACGCAGTATTTT
CDR3aa: CASKLAGGTDTQYF

abundance: few
d_gene: .
v_gene: TRBV2
j_gene: TRBJ2-7
CDR3nt: TGTGCCAGCAGTGAAGCGCGCGGGTTGGGAGAGCAGTACTTC
CDR3aa: CASSEARGLGEQYF

abundance: .
d_gene: TRBD1
v_gene: TRBV29-1
j_gene: TRBJ1-2
CDR3nt: TGCAGCGTTGGAGGGACAGTGCGTGCTCAATTC
CDR3aa: CSVGGTVRAQF

abundance: .
d_gene: TRBD1
v_gene: TRBV5-1
j_gene: TRBJ1-2
CDR3nt: TGCGCCAGCAGCCCGCTCAGGGGGAGGTATGGCTACACCTTC
CDR3aa: CASSPLRGRYGYTF

abundance: once
d_gene: TRBD1
v_gene: TRBV30
j_gene: TRBJ1-2
CDR3nt: TGTGCCTGGGGACAGGGGGATTACTATGGCTACACCTTC
CDR3aa: CAWGQGDYYGYTF

abundance: few
d_gene: .
v_gene: TRBV18
j_gene: TRBJ2-7
CDR3nt: TGTGCCAGCTCAAAGGGACTGGACTACGAGCAGTACTTC
CDR3aa: CASSKGLDYEQYF

abundance: .
d_gene: .
v_gene: TRBV7-6
j_gene: TRBJ2-5
CDR3nt: TGTGCCAGCAGCCCAAGTCAGGGACTCGGACTAGAGACCCAGTACTTC
CDR3aa: CASSPSQGLGLETQYF

abundance: few
d_gene: .
v_gene: TRBV6-5
j_gene: TRBJ1-2
CDR3nt: TGTGCCAGCAGTAACCACAGGGGCTACACCTTC
CDR3aa: CASSNHRGYTF

abundance: .
d_gene: TRBD1
v_gene: TRBV10-3
j_gene: TRBJ2-7
CDR3nt: TGTGCCATCAGTGAGTCGACGACAGGGGGCAAATACGAGCAGTACTTC
CDR3aa: CAISESTTGGKYEQYF

abundance: few
d_gene: .
v_gene: TRBV4-1
j_gene: TRBJ2-3
CDR3nt: TGCGCCAGCAGCCAAGATTCTGGGGGGAGGACAGATACGCAGTATTTT
CDR3aa: CASSQDSGGRTDTQYF

abundance: .
d_gene: .
v_gene: TRBV6-1
j_gene: TRBJ1-2
CDR3nt: TGTGCCAGTGCAGAGCTTTTGACCGGGAACTATGGCTACACCTTC
CDR3aa: CASAELLTGNYGYTF

abundance: few
d_gene: .
v_gene: TRBV5-6
j_gene: TRBJ1-1
CDR3nt: TGTGCCAGCAGCTTGGTTCAGGGAACCGTCGAAGCTTTCTTT
CDR3aa: CASSLVQGTVEAFF

abundance: .
d_gene: TRBD1
v_gene: TRBV7-9
j_gene: TRBJ2-2
CDR3nt: TGTGCCAGCAGCTTCCCTAGGACAGGGTCGAACACCGGGGAGCTGTTTTTT
CDR3aa: CASSFPRTGSNTGELFF

abundance: once
d_gene: .
v_gene: TRBV7-2
j_gene: TRBJ1-2
CDR3nt: TGTGCCAGCAGCTTAGTCAGGGGCTATGGCTACACCTTC
CDR3aa: CASSLVRGYGYTF

abundance: .
d_gene: .
v_gene: TRBV7-9
j_gene: TRBJ1-6
CDR3nt: TGTGCCAGCAGCTTACTATCGGATAATTCACCCCTCCACTTT
CDR3aa: CASSLLSDNSPLHF